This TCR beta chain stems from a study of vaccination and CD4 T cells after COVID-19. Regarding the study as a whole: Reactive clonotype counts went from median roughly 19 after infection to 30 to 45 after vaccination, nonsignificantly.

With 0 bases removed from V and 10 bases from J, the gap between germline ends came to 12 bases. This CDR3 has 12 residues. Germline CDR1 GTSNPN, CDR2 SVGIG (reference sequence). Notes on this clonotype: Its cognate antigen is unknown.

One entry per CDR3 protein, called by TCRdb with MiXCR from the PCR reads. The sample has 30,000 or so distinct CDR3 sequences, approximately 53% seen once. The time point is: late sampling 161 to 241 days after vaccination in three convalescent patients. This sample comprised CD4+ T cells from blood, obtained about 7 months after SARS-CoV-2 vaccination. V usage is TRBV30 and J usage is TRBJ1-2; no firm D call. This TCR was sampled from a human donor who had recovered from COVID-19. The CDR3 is CAWSVGGWHYTF. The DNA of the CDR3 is TGTGCCTGGAGTGTCGGCGGATGGCACTACACCTTC.